The 32 T cell receptor beta chains below come from one sample, sequenced in a study of immune heterogeneity within non-small cell lung tumors. Bulk tumor genomic DNA constituted the template, at 600 ng per sample. Taken during surgery, several biopsies per primary tumor were spaced as far apart as possible within the tumor mass. The study cohort was described as untreated, and its members had newly diagnosed non-small cell lung cancer. They went on to have curative surgery. A multiplex PCR containing 32 V primers and 13 J primers was used to amplify TCR beta CDR3. One entry per CDR3 protein results from TCRdb running MiXCR on the multiplex PCR reads. The sample has 10,000 to 15,000 distinct CDR3 sequences; about 23% are singletons. Sequences were obtained from lung tumor tissue. The origin of the receptors is a man in his forties or fifties with non-small cell lung cancer.

In the case of this clonotype: This may stem from a read error, because a much larger clone lies one nucleotide away. V is TRBV15 and J is TRBJ2-5, with TRBD2 matching 8 bases. CDR1 and CDR2 from the germline V gene are LNHNV and YYDKDF (reference sequence). This CDR3 is built from 15 residues. The CDR3 loop reads CDTSRAGVAQETQYF. For the CDR3, the DNA is TGTGACACCAGCAGAGCGGGGGTCGCCCAAGAGACCCAGTACTTC.

Many counts were recorded for this clonotype. V gene TRBV12-3 or TRBV12-4 combines with J gene TRBJ1-4; no firm D call. The CDR3 length is 22 residues. V shed 2 bases and J shed 0 bases, with 28 bases lying between them. The CDR3 DNA reads TGTGCCAGCAGTTTATACGTTCGGGGATTCGGGGTAACAGTTGCAACTAATGAAAAACTGTTTTTT. This sequence encodes CASSLYVRGFGVTVATNEKLFF.

The table lists this clonotype with many counts. The rearrangement uses TRBV19 and TRBJ1-4; D gene ambiguous. Between the trimmed V and J ends, which lost 3 bases and 5 bases, there was a span of 7 bases. Germline V gene lookup returns CDR1 LNHDA and CDR2 SQIVND (reference sequence). This CDR3 is 13 amino acids long. The CDR3 DNA is TGTGCCAGTAGTATCTACAAAAATGAAAAACTGTTTTTT. Translating it yields CASSIYKNEKLFF.

Details on this clonotype: This may be a read error, as it is one base from a much larger clone. The V call is TRBV6-1, the J call TRBJ2-7, with TRBD2 as a possible D gene (7 bases). The CDR3 covers 15 residues. The germline V and J ends were trimmed by 8 bases and 4 bases, with 21 bases remaining between them. CDR1 and CDR2 from the germline V gene are MNHNS and SASEGT. CDR3 sequence reads: CASQSRGGGLYEQYF. In nucleotides, the CDR3 is TGTGCCAGCCAATCCAGAGGGGGGGGGTTGTACGAGCAGTACTTC.

On this clonotype: This may stem from a read error, because a much larger clone lies one nucleotide away. The rearrangement joins TRBV20-1 to TRBJ1-6; 9 bases map to TRBD1. CDR1 and CDR2 from the germline V gene are DFQATT and SNEGSKA (reference sequence). The V gene end was trimmed by 5 bases and the J gene end by 9 bases; junction bases not matched to a gene: 11. This CDR3 has 15 residues. The CDR3 loop is CSAPNGGQGTSPLHF. Written as DNA, the CDR3 is TGCAGTGCTCCTAACGGAGGACAGGGGACTTCACCCCTCCACTTT.

This clonotype was detected ten times or more. The chain is built from TRBV20-1 and TRBJ1-2, with D possibly matching TRBD1 (5 bases). Trimming took 5 bases from V and 6 from J, leaving 16 bases between them. Germline-derived CDR1 and CDR2 are DFQATT and SNEGSKA (reference sequence). The CDR3 runs 13 residues. The CDR3 region has the DNA TGCAGTGCTCTATATGGGGTGACAGATGGCTACACCTTC. Translated, it gives CSALYGVTDGYTF.

This clonotype appeared many times. The V and J genes are TRBV14 and TRBJ1-1, with 7 nucleotides matching TRBD1. With V trimmed by 6 bases and J by 0 bases, 1 base remained unmatched. This CDR3 contains 13 residues. The germline V gene encodes CDR1 SGHDN and CDR2 FVKESK. The CDR3 bases are TGTGCCAGCAGTACAGGGGTGAACACTGAAGCTTTCTTT. This translates into CASSTGVNTEAFF. The full variable domain, completed using reference TRBV14 and TRBJ1-1, is EAGVTQFPSHSVIEKGQTVTLRCDPISGHDNLYWYRRVMGKEIKFLLHFVKESKQDESGMPNNRFLAERTGGTYSTLKVQPAELEDSGVYFCASSTGVNTEAFFGQGTRLTVV.

This clonotype was observed many times. The chain links TRBV2 to TRBJ2-3; D might be TRBD1 (5 bases). Germline CDR1 reads SNHLY; CDR2 reads FYNNEI. Trimming pared 10 bases from V and 0 bases from J, leaving 17 bases between. The CDR3 totals 15 residues. The CDR3 reads CATSQGIPSTDTQYF. In nucleotides, the CDR3 is TGTGCCACCTCCCAGGGAATACCTAGCACAGATACGCAGTATTTT.

In its sample, this clonotype was seen many times. The V gene is TRBV5-1, the J gene TRBJ2-6, with D perhaps assigned TRBD1 or TRBD2 (6 bases each). CDR1 is SGHRS and CDR2 is YFSETQ in the germline V gene. The V and J ends lost 0 bases and 0 bases respectively, with 25 bases between them. The CDR3 runs 22 residues. The CDR3 reads CASSLAPRREETGSSGANVLTF. In nucleotides, the CDR3 is TGCGCCAGCAGCTTGGCACCCAGGCGGGAAGAGACAGGTAGCTCTGGGGCCAACGTCCTGACTTTC.

This clonotype occurred many times. The rearrangement links TRBV7-9 to TRBJ2-5; no firm D call. From germline, CDR1 is SEHNR and CDR2 FQNEAQ (reference sequence). Trimming stripped 3 bases from V and 4 bases from J, with 12 bases between. The CDR3 extends over 14 amino acids. Written as DNA, the CDR3 is TGTGCCAGCAGCTTTTTTGAGCGACGAGAGACCCAGTACTTC. It specifies CASSFFERRETQYF.

This clonotype was recorded a few times. An end of the junction does not agree with germline; a read error may underlie this. The rearrangement uses TRBV19 and TRBJ1-1; D is uncertain. Germline CDR1 reads LNHDA; CDR2 reads SQIVND (reference sequence). CDR3 length equals 15 residues. The CDR3 coding sequence is TGTGACAGTAGTTTCAGGATACTCATGAACACTGAGGCTTTCTTT. Amino acids: CDSSFRILMNTEAFF.

This clonotype is labeled as medium-sized. CDR3 loop: CASSLWGGSYNEQFF. In nucleotides, the CDR3 is TGTGCCAGCAGTTTATGGGGGGGCTCCTACAATGAGCAGTTCTTC. J is TRBJ2-1 and V is TRBV12-3 or TRBV12-4; 7 positions agree with TRBD2. The V and J ends lost 2 bases and 0 bases, in that order; junction bases with no gene match: 1. The CDR3 length is 15 residues.

A word on this clonotype: A much larger clone differs from this one at a single base, so this may be a read error. J is TRBJ2-7 and V is TRBV6-1; D may be TRBD2 (7 bases). Germline CDR1 reads MNHNS; CDR2 reads SASEGT. The CDR3 is 15 residues long. V dropped 7 bases and J dropped 4 bases, with 20 bases sitting between them. CDR3 amino acids: CASKSRGGGWYEQYF. CDR3 DNA sequence: TGTGCCAGCAAATCCAGAGGGGGGGGGTGGTACGAGCAGTACTTC.

This clonotype was recorded at least ten times. The junction does not match germline at one end; this may be a read error. The rearrangement links TRBV6-1 to TRBJ1-6; D not resolved. Germline loops: CDR1 MNHNS, CDR2 SASEGT. The length of the CDR3 is 11 residues. CDR3 sequence reads: CASREDSPLHF. CDR3 bases: TGTGCCAGCAGGGAAGATTCACCCCTCCACTTT.

This clonotype has more than one count but fewer than ten. This rearrangement joins TRBV14 to TRBJ1-1, with D possibly being TRBD1 (5 bases). Germline V gene lookup returns CDR1 SGHDN and CDR2 FVKESK. V dropped 4 bases and J dropped 7 bases, with 16 bases sitting between them. CDR3 length: 14 amino acids. The CDR3 here is CASSLAGGRYEAFF. CDR3 nucleotide sequence: TGTGCCAGCAGCCTTGCGGGGGGTAGATATGAAGCTTTCTTT.

This clonotype was counted ten times or more. The chain uses TRBV19 and TRBJ1-2; D perhaps matches TRBD1 (6 bases). Germline values: CDR1 LNHDA, CDR2 SQIVND (reference sequence). This CDR3 spans 13 amino acids. Trimming took off 7 bases at V and 4 bases at J, with 13 bases between the two ends. The CDR3 sequence: CASTQGRGYGYTF. The CDR3 DNA reads TGTGCCAGTACACAGGGTAGAGGCTATGGCTACACCTTC.

This clonotype is medium-sized (0.01 to 0.1%) within its sample. This sequence joins TRBV28 and TRBJ1-2, with 9 positions matching TRBD1. Germline V gene sequence: CDR1 MDHEN, CDR2 SYDVKM. V dropped 10 bases and J dropped 1; count of bases not matched to a gene: 4. There are 13 residues in the CDR3. CDR3 in DNA: TGTGCCATCCGGGACAGGGTTAACTATGGCTACACCTTC. Translating it yields CAIRDRVNYGYTF.

On this clonotype: A read error may explain this, as a much larger clone is one base away. This chain uses TRBV25-1 with TRBJ1-4, with 8 bases lining up with TRBD1. Germline V gives CDR1 MGHDK, CDR2 SYGVNS. The CDR3 is 16 residues long. CDR3 sequence reads: CASSDSGQGWNERLFF. The CDR3, as DNA: TGTGCCAGCAGTGACTCCGGACAGGGATGGAATGAAAGACTGTTTTTT.

This clonotype showed up many times. The chain joins TRBV5-1 to TRBJ2-7, with a weak D call TRBD1 (6 bases). The germline V gene encodes CDR1 SGHRS and CDR2 YFSETQ. V was cut by 5 bases and J by 0 bases, with 18 bases left in between. The CDR3 spans 16 residues. CDR3 region: CASRPQGDSFSYEQYF. Written as DNA, the CDR3 is TGCGCCAGCAGGCCACAGGGCGACTCCTTCTCCTACGAGCAGTACTTC.

On this clonotype: A much larger clone differs from this one at a single base, so this may be a read error. This chain connects TRBV5-1 to TRBJ1-4; perhaps TRBD1 as D (5 bases). This CDR3 spans 15 amino acids. In germline, CDR1 is SGHRS, CDR2 YFSETQ. V was cut by 3 bases and J by 8 bases, with 17 bases left in between. The CDR3 region is CASSSIGAHMEKLFF. In DNA, the CDR3 is TGCGCCAGCAGCTCAATAGGGGCCCACATGGAAAAACTGTTTTTT.

As for this clonotype: This sequence may be a read error, since a much larger clone differs from it by one base. This chain connects TRBV20-1 to TRBJ1-2; a weak D match, TRBD1 (5 bases). V lost 5 bases to trimming and J lost 4 bases, with 14 bases between them. This CDR3 comprises 13 residues. Germline loops: CDR1 DFQATT, CDR2 SNEGSKA (reference sequence). This CDR3 is CSADWGVAYGYTF. In nucleotides, the CDR3 is TGCAGTGCTGACTGGGGGGTTGCCTATGGCTACACCTTC.

This chain joins TRBV28 and TRBJ2-7; 7 bases match TRBD1. Per the germline V gene, CDR1 is MDHEN and CDR2 is SYDVKM. The V gene end was trimmed by 9 bases and the J gene end by 2 bases; junction bases not matched to a gene: 7. The CDR3 has 13 amino acids. The chain's CDR3 is CASFLGQTYEQYF. The CDR3 DNA follows: TGTGCCAGTTTTCTGGGACAGACCTACGAGCAGTACTTC.

This clonotype has ten or more counts. This sequence joins TRBV5-6 and TRBJ1-2; D is undetermined. Between the trimmed V and J ends, which lost 4 bases and 8 bases, there was a span of 15 bases. Germline lookup yields CDR1 SGHDT and CDR2 YYEEEE. The CDR3 is made up of 13 amino acids. In DNA, the CDR3 is TGTGCCAGCAGCGGGGATCTTCAAGGAGGCTACACCTTC. Translated, it gives CASSGDLQGGYTF. Together with reference TRBV5-6 and TRBJ1-2, the CDR3 gives the full variable domain: DAGVTQSPTHLIKTRGQQVTLRCSPKSGHDTVSWYQQALGQGPQFIFQYYEEEERQRGNFPDRFSGHQFPNYSSELNVNALLLGDSALYLCASSGDLQGGYTFGSGTRLTVV.

In this sample, this clonotype turned up many times. The J gene is TRBJ2-5, the V gene TRBV20-1; D call uncertain. This CDR3 is 14 amino acids long. Trimming shortened V by 0 bases and J by 0 bases, and 8 bases separated the two germline ends. Germline V gene lookup returns CDR1 DFQATT and CDR2 SNEGSKA (reference sequence). DNA of the CDR3: TGCAGTGCTAGAGATCTCAAGTACCAAGAGACCCAGTACTTC. It is translated as CSARDLKYQETQYF.

This clonotype is deemed medium-sized. This chain links TRBV28 with TRBJ1-5, with D perhaps TRBD1 (6 bases). The CDR3 contains 16 residues. The germline V gene has CDR1 MDHEN and CDR2 SYDVKM. V lost 6 bases and J lost 2, with 17 bases in between. The CDR3 DNA reads TGTGCCAGCAGCGGAACAGGGAACGGGGGCAATCAGCCCCAGCATTTT. Translation: CASSGTGNGGNQPQHF.

As regards this clonotype: The CDR3 ends on some other residue instead of the conserved phenylalanine or tryptophan, so this is likely a read error. The chain couples TRBV10-1 to TRBJ2-1, with 13 nucleotides matching TRBD2. Germline values: CDR1 WNHNN, CDR2 SYGVQD (reference sequence). Trimming at V came to 10 bases and at J to 8 bases, leaving 8 bases not matched to a gene. This CDR3 comprises 14 residues. The CDR3 loop reads CANIRTSGRDEQFL. CDR3 sequence (DNA): TGCGCCAACATTCGGACTAGCGGGAGAGATGAGCAGTTCTTG.

The table lists this clonotype with many counts. The gene calls are TRBV30 and TRBJ1-5; TRBD1 is a possible D gene (5 bases). The CDR3 is 12 amino acids. V lost 6 bases and J lost 9, with 15 bases in between. Germline V lookup: CDR1 GTSNPN, CDR2 SVGIG (reference sequence). CDR3 sequence reads: CACQTGFGPQHF. The DNA for the CDR3 is TGTGCCTGTCAAACAGGTTTCGGGCCCCAGCATTTT.

There are a few counts of this clonotype. The chain couples TRBV13 to TRBJ2-6; 8 bases line up with TRBD2. Losses at the gene ends were 5 bases for V and 4 bases for J; bases not matched to a gene: 13. This CDR3 spans 18 amino acids. Per the germline V gene, CDR1 is PRHDT and CDR2 is FYEKMQ (reference sequence). The CDR3 nucleotides read TGTGCCAGCAGCACCCGGGGGGGACTAGGTTTCGGGGCCAACGTCCTGACTTTC. This sequence encodes CASSTRGGLGFGANVLTF.

This clonotype is medium-sized. This rearrangement joins TRBV12-3 or TRBV12-4 to TRBJ1-1, with 9 nucleotides matching TRBD1. This CDR3 comprises 11 residues. V lost 6 bases to trimming and J lost 13 bases; unmatched junction nucleotides: 6. CDR3 sequence (DNA): TGTGCCAGCAGGAGCCGGGACAGGGTTTTCTTT. Translation: CASRSRDRVFF.

This clonotype was recorded at least ten times. The rearrangement uses TRBV19 and TRBJ1-1; the match to TRBD1 covers 7 bases. The germline V gene encodes CDR1 LNHDA and CDR2 SQIVND (reference sequence). The CDR3 extends over 13 amino acids. The trim removed 6 bases at V and 11 bases at J, leaving 12 bases unmatched. The CDR3 reads CASSQGTVGSAFF. The CDR3 bases are TGTGCCAGTAGCCAGGGGACAGTCGGTTCGGCTTTCTTT.

With respect to this clonotype: This may be a read error: a much more frequent sequence differs by one nucleotide. V usage is TRBV2 and J usage is TRBJ1-4; D may be TRBD1 (6 bases). V lost 9 bases and J lost 3, with 20 bases in between. The CDR3 runs 16 residues. The germline V gene has CDR1 SNHLY and CDR2 FYNNEI. The CDR3, as DNA: TGTGCCAGAAGGTTGGGACTCAGGGGACCTAATGAAAAACTGTTTTTT. Translation: CARRLGLRGPNEKLFF. Based on the CDR3 plus reference TRBV2 and TRBJ1-4, the full variable domain is EPEVTQTPSHQVTQMGQEVILRCVPISNHLYFYWYRQILGQKVEFLVSFYNNEISEKSEIFDDQFSVERPDGSNFTLKIRSTKLEDSAMYFCARRLGLRGPNEKLFFGSGTQLSVL.

In its sample, this clonotype was seen many times. The chain uses TRBV7-9 and TRBJ2-7; 11 positions agree with TRBD1. The CDR3 is made up of 16 amino acids. Germline CDR1 and CDR2: SEHNR and FQNEAQ (reference sequence). The V segment lost 3 bases and the J segment 3 bases; nucleotides outside the gene matches: 7. CDR3 nucleotides: TGTGCCAGCAGCTTGGGGGGACAGGGGGGGAACTACGAGCAGTACTTC. Its protein product is CASSLGGQGGNYEQYF.